This T cell receptor (beta chain) was identified in a study of blood T cell repertoires in COVID-19. With V trimmed by 1 base and J by 2 bases, 2 bases remained unmatched. CDR3 length equals 16 residues. Germline lookup yields CDR1 LGHNA and CDR2 YNFKEQ. Generated by immunoSEQ multiplex PCR, the TCRdb table keeps only in-frame clones and is missing some. Altogether approximately 290,000 clones are present, approximately 85% being singletons, with the ten largest covering roughly 4.3%. Participant reports of clinical history set cohort assignment. The count of this clone is one. The material sequenced was PBMCs or T cells enriched from blood (not recorded which). The TCR comes from a woman aged 30 to 39 who had recovered from COVID-19. V gene TRBV4-2 combines with J gene TRBJ2-3, with 11 bases that match TRBD2. The CDR3 DNA follows: TGTGCCAGCAGCCAAGGGACTAGCGGGTACACAGATACGCAGTATTTT. Its protein product is CASSQGTSGYTDTQYF.